This T cell receptor (beta chain) comes out of a study of blood T cells in healthy people across ages. In this sample, this clonotype turned up a few times. What it binds is not known. A sample-barcoded 5' primer and a J-beta primer mix were used in a second PCR of about 7 to 12 cycles. One entry per CDR3 protein results from TCRdb running MiXCR on the 5' RACE reads. The data show around 1,000,000 distinct CDR3 sequences, about 23% seen once. Per sample, no less than 6 micrograms of total RNA were extracted. The length of the CDR3 is 13 residues. The germline V gene has CDR1 SGHDN and CDR2 FVKESK. Findings and caveats of the study: Estimates based on one million T cells were treated as lower bounds.

These data were likewise used in another study, on T cells of mothers and their children. Per that study: In each mother, TCR beta CDR3 reads exceeded 8 million; in each child, they numbered approximately 3 million.

The receptor was isolated from a girl under 10 years old in good health. The specimen sequenced was blood. The chain carries TRBV14 and TRBJ2-5; D is possibly TRBD1 (5 bases). The assigned J gene may be wrong: the sequence end matches TRBJ2-1 better. CDR3 DNA sequence: TGTGCCAGCAGCCTCAGGGCCACCGATGAGCAGTTCTTC. This encodes CASSLRATDEQFF.